This TCR beta chain comes out of a study of cytomegalovirus exposure and HLA in healthy donors. Points from the study as a whole: The study labeled 180 or so TCR beta chains cytomegalovirus-associated. Most observed TCR sequences were rare, whereas some public TCRs were detected in many donors.

Assay used: immunoSEQ multiplex PCR; TCRdb lists only in-frame clones, some missing. The sample has roughly 150,000 clones; almost 85% are singletons. This CDR3 region has 13 residues. V lost 4 bases to trimming and J lost 7 bases, with 14 bases between them. Germline V gives CDR1 SNHLY, CDR2 FYNNEI. Details on this clone: Its antigen is not identified.

The gene calls are TRBV2 and TRBJ2-7; possible D gene TRBD2, 5 bases. The sequenced material came from PBMCs. The clonotype originates from a man aged 25 to 40 in good health and CMV-seropositive. CDR3 loop: CASSVESTGEQYF. The CDR3 DNA reads TGTGCCAGCAGTGTTGAAAGTACGGGGGAGCAGTACTTC.